This T cell receptor beta chain derives from a study of CD8 T cells in ankylosing spondylitis. Findings and limits, study-wide: Reactive arthritis synovial fluid and blood were previously reported to contain some motif variants. The study looked at matched synovial fluid samples from ankylosing spondylitis patients. Disease-linked clones were reported to be significantly enriched there. Peripheral blood samples showed relatively rare disease-linked clones, and these clones were CD8+.

MiXCR, applied by TCRdb to the 5' RACE reads, yields one record per CDR3 protein. The data hold about 64,000 distinct CDR3 sequences, with 6.2% observed a single time. In its sample, this clonotype is medium-sized. Its specificity is unknown. The germline V gene encodes CDR1 DFQATT and CDR2 SNEGSKA (reference sequence). The CDR3 sequence is 13 residues long. V lost 6 bases and J lost 6; bases outside the gene matches: 10. The chain carries TRBV20-1 and TRBJ2-7, with TRBD2 matching 8 bases. The receptor was derived from a male donor with ankylosing spondylitis. Sequenced sample: synovial fluid, either unsorted or a sorted T cell fraction (not recorded which). CDR3 in amino acids: CSAAGGPAGEQYF. The DNA for the CDR3 is TGCAGTGCCGCGGGGGGCCCAGCGGGCGAGCAGTACTTC.